This TCR beta chain was obtained from a study of identical twins. Notes on the study in general: Cross-sectional statistical analysis was relied on for the conclusions, without the same donors being followed.

Using its own MiXCR run on the 5' RACE reads, TCRdb lists one record per CDR3 protein. The sample holds hundreds of thousands of distinct CDR3 sequences, around 24% seen once. This clonotype was counted a single time. Antigen: not known. Germline-derived CDR1 and CDR2 are MNHEY and SVGEGT. Trimming took off 0 bases at V and 0 bases at J, with 15 bases between the two ends. The CDR3 sequence is 17 residues long. A further study also used this sample, focusing on T cells expressing NK-cell markers.

The TCR originated in a woman between 18 and 29 years old in good health. The chain uses TRBV6-2 or TRBV6-3 and TRBJ2-7, with D unresolved. The sample taken for sequencing was CD4+ T cells sorted from blood. The CDR3 loop is CASSYSPTRSGSYEQYF. The CDR3 coding sequence is TGTGCCAGCAGTTACTCACCCACGCGGTCTGGCTCCTACGAGCAGTACTTC.